A single sample gave rise to the 28 T cell receptor beta chains below, sequenced in a study of cytomegalovirus exposure and HLA in healthy donors. The PCR employed 60 Vbeta primers together with 13 Jbeta primers. Some clones are missing from TCRdb's copy, which holds only in-frame ones; the method was immunoSEQ multiplex PCR. The sample has hundreds of thousands of clones; approximately 82% are singletons. The sequenced sample was PBMCs. These receptors were collected from a woman aged 40-49 years in good health and CMV-seronegative.

V is TRBV30 and J is TRBJ1-2; unclear D gene. The V end lost 4 bases, the J end lost 8 bases, and 23 bases lay between the germline ends. The CDR3 sequence is 15 residues long. Germline CDR1 is GTSNPN and CDR2 is SVGIG (reference sequence). As DNA, the CDR3 is TGTGCCTGGAAACCTCCCGGGAGCCTATGGTGGGGCTACACCTTC. The encoded protein is CAWKPPGSLWWGYTF.

The V call is TRBV6-5, the J call TRBJ2-1; tentatively, D is TRBD2 (6 bases). Trimming left V 8 bases short and J 2 bases short, with 16 bases between. Per the germline V gene, CDR1 is MNHEY and CDR2 is SVGAGI. This CDR3 is built from 15 residues. CDR3 in amino acids: CASGQDYQAYNEQFF. The CDR3 coding sequence is TGTGCCAGCGGCCAGGACTACCAGGCCTACAATGAGCAGTTCTTC.

The rearrangement joins TRBV5-1 to TRBJ1-4, with 7 bases matching TRBD1. V shed 3 bases and J 7 bases; nucleotides not matched to a gene: 6. The length of the CDR3 is 14 residues. Germline CDR1 SGHRS, CDR2 YFSETQ. The CDR3 sequence is CASSSTGVSEKLFF. DNA for the CDR3: TGCGCCAGCAGCTCTACAGGGGTTAGTGAAAAACTGTTTTTT.

This clone was detected only a few times. The chain couples TRBV5-6 to TRBJ1-2, with TRBD1 matching over 9 bases. After removal of 3 bases from V and 3 bases from J, the junction contained 12 bases not matched to a gene. CDR3 size: 17 residues. Germline V gene lookup returns CDR1 SGHDT and CDR2 YYEEEE. The DNA for the CDR3 is TGTGCCAGCAGCTCCGCTGCCCTCGGGACAGGGTACTATGGCTACACCTTC. Protein sequence: CASSSAALGTGYYGYTF.

CDR3 in amino acids: CASGGLADKETQYF. DNA for the CDR3: TGTGCCAGTGGCGGACTAGCGGATAAAGAGACCCAGTACTTC. This chain joins TRBV5-4 and TRBJ2-5, with TRBD2 matching 10 bases. Germline loops: CDR1 SGHNT, CDR2 YYREEE (reference sequence). The CDR3 length is 14 residues. With 8 bases clipped from V and 3 bases from J, the junction kept 7 bases outside the gene matches.

The chain combines TRBV15 with TRBJ1-5, with 7 bases identical to TRBD1. The CDR3 has 15 amino acids. Germline values: CDR1 LNHNV, CDR2 YYDKDF (reference sequence). Trimming removed 3 bases from V and 4 bases from J; junction bases left unmatched: 6. CDR3 residues: CATSSETGPNQPQHF. In DNA, the CDR3 is TGTGCCACCAGCAGTGAGACAGGGCCTAATCAGCCCCAGCATTTT.

This rearrangement joins TRBV5-1 to TRBJ1-4, with 7 positions matching TRBD1. V gave up 1 base and J gave up 8 bases; unmatched junction bases: 11. CDR3 length equals 16 residues. CDR1 SGHRS and CDR2 YFSETQ come from the germline V gene. CDR3 sequence: CASSLTPTGSGEKLFF. The CDR3 DNA reads as TGCGCCAGCAGCTTGACTCCGACAGGGTCGGGAGAAAAACTGTTTTTT.

This clone has only a few counts. CDR3 bases: TGTGCCAGCAGTTCCGAAGTGGGCGCAGATACGCAGTATTTT. Protein: CASSSEVGADTQYF. J is TRBJ2-3 and V is TRBV6-4; D call uncertain. Trimming removed 5 bases from V and 4 bases from J, with 13 bases in between. The CDR3 is 14 amino acids. Germline V gives CDR1 MRHNA, CDR2 SNTAGT.

The V call is TRBV7-9, the J call TRBJ2-3; D is perhaps TRBD2 (6 bases). The V gene lost 1 base and the J gene lost 6 bases, with 17 bases spanning the gap. CDR3 length equals 16 residues. Germline V gene data show CDR1 as SEHNR and CDR2 as FQNEAQ (reference sequence). CDR3 DNA sequence: TGTGCCAGCAGCTTAGGTGTAGCGGCCTCCTGGGATACGCAGTATTTT. Protein sequence: CASSLGVAASWDTQYF. Combining the CDR3 with reference TRBV7-9 and TRBJ2-3 gives the whole variable domain DTGVSQNPRHKITKRGQNVTFRCDPISEHNRLYWYRQTLGQGPEFLTYFQNEAQLEKSRLLSDRFSAERPKGSFSTLEIQRTEQGDSAMYLCASSLGVAASWDTQYFGPGTRLTVL.

This clone was recorded only once. The genes are TRBV9 and TRBJ1-4; D ambiguous. V shed 2 bases and J shed 5 bases, with 10 bases lying between them. Germline CDR1 is SGDLS and CDR2 is YYNGEE. CDR3 size: 14 residues. For the CDR3, the DNA is TGTGCCAGCAGCGTTTCAGGTGAAAATGAAAAACTGTTTTTT. This gives the protein CASSVSGENEKLFF.

This chain links TRBV27 with TRBJ2-1, with 11 bases aligning to TRBD2. Trimming at V came to 2 bases and at J to 0 bases, leaving 6 bases not matched to a gene. This CDR3 has 18 residues. Germline CDR1 MNHEY, CDR2 SMNVEV (reference sequence). The CDR3 reads CASSLRLAGGLSYNEQFF. The CDR3 DNA reads as TGTGCCAGCAGTTTAAGGCTAGCGGGGGGCCTCTCCTACAATGAGCAGTTCTTC.

This clone was observed a few times. The chain is built from TRBV11-2 and TRBJ1-2, with a possible D match to TRBD1 (6 bases). CDR1 and CDR2 from the germline V gene are SGHAT and FQNNGV. The CDR3 is made up of 15 amino acids. Between the trimmed V and J ends, which lost 6 bases and 6 bases, there was a span of 20 bases. In nucleotides, the CDR3 is TGTGCCAGCAGAACAGTTAGGGGGGAGGGGGATGGCTACACCTTC. This encodes CASRTVRGEGDGYTF.

This clone was found a few times. The chain uses TRBV10-2 and TRBJ2-1, with 8 nucleotides matching TRBD1. Germline trimming cut 2 bases from V and 0 bases from J; bases unmatched to any gene: 3. This CDR3 has 16 amino acids. Germline V CDR1 and CDR2: WSHSY, SAAADI. Here the CDR3 DNA reads TGCGCCAGCAGTGAGGTGACAGGGGTCTCCTACAATGAGCAGTTCTTC. Residues: CASSEVTGVSYNEQFF.

The V and J genes are TRBV5-4 and TRBJ2-2; TRBD1 is a possible D gene (5 bases). Trimming left V 2 bases short and J 4 bases short, with 9 bases between. CDR3 length: 14 amino acids. The germline CDR1 and CDR2 sequences are SGHNT and YYREEE (reference sequence). The CDR3 reads CASSLKGVTGELFF. CDR3 in DNA: TGTGCCAGCAGCTTAAAAGGGGTCACCGGGGAGCTGTTTTTT.

This chain's CDR3 is CASNRILNTEAFF. The CDR3 coding sequence is TGTGCTAGTAACAGGATTTTGAACACTGAAGCTTTCTTT. This rearrangement joins TRBV12-5 to TRBJ1-1; D possibly corresponds to TRBD1 (5 bases). Germline values: CDR1 LGHNT, CDR2 FRNRAP. This CDR3 has 13 amino acids. Between the trimmed V and J ends, which lost 8 bases and 0 bases, there was a span of 10 bases.

The chain employs TRBV7-9 and TRBJ1-3; possible D gene TRBD1, 6 bases. The CDR3 spans 15 residues. The germline V gene encodes CDR1 SEHNR and CDR2 FQNEAQ (reference sequence). The V and J ends lost 0 bases and 4 bases respectively, with 10 bases between them. Here the CDR3 DNA reads TGTGCCAGCAGCTTAGCTGCGCAGGGGGGAAACACCATATATTTT. Protein: CASSLAAQGGNTIYF.

The chain uses TRBV7-2 and TRBJ2-7, with 10 bases matching TRBD1. CDR3 length equals 15 residues. Germline CDR1 is SGHTA and CDR2 is FQGNSA. The V and J ends lost 5 bases and 5 bases, in that order; junction bases with no gene match: 9. This CDR3 is CASSRVDRGHDEQYF. The CDR3 DNA reads TGTGCCAGCAGCCGAGTAGACAGGGGGCATGACGAGCAGTACTTC.

The rearrangement links TRBV18 to TRBJ1-5; no clear D. Per germline, CDR1 KGHSH and CDR2 LQKENI. The CDR3 covers 18 residues. The V and J ends lost 3 bases and 0 bases respectively, with 18 bases between them. CDR3: CASSPDNWGGGSNQPQHF. The CDR3 DNA reads as TGTGCCAGCTCACCGGATAATTGGGGAGGTGGTAGCAATCAGCCCCAGCATTTT. Filled out from reference TRBV18 and TRBJ1-5, the complete variable domain reads NAGVMQNPRHLVRRRGQEARLRCSPMKGHSHVYWYRQLPEEGLKFMVYLQKENIIDESGMPKERFSAEFPKEGPSILRIQQVVRGDSAAYFCASSPDNWGGGSNQPQHFGDGTRLSIL.

The V gene is TRBV13, the J gene TRBJ1-1; D gene unclear. The CDR3 totals 13 residues. Germline V gene sequence: CDR1 PRHDT, CDR2 FYEKMQ (reference sequence). The V end lost 8 bases, the J end lost 0 bases, and 10 bases lay between the germline ends. The CDR3 sequence: CASVANLNTEAFF. CDR3 nucleotides: TGTGCCAGCGTAGCGAATTTGAACACTGAAGCTTTCTTT.

The J gene is TRBJ2-7, the V gene TRBV7-3; possibly TRBD1 for D (5 bases). The V and J ends lost 5 bases and 4 bases respectively, with 27 bases between them. The CDR3 sequence is 18 residues long. Germline assignment: CDR1 SGHTA and CDR2 FQGTGA. The CDR3 coding sequence is TGTGCCAGCAGCAACCGATCAGGCACAGGCGATTCAAGATACGAGCAGTACTTC. It codes for CASSNRSGTGDSRYEQYF.

The chain recombines TRBV7-9 with TRBJ2-5; 10 bases agree with TRBD2. The end of the DNA aligns better with TRBJ2-7, so the J call may be wrong. Germline V gene lookup returns CDR1 SEHNR and CDR2 FQNEAQ (reference sequence). The length of the CDR3 is 15 residues. CDR3 region: CASSSFLAGVHEQYF. Here the CDR3 DNA reads TGTGCCAGCAGTTCGTTTCTAGCGGGGGTCCACGAGCAGTACTTC.

The chain uses TRBV7-9 and TRBJ2-7, with 7 positions matching TRBD1. V gave up 5 bases and J gave up 6 bases; unmatched junction bases: 4. This CDR3 is built from 12 residues. Germline V gene data show CDR1 as SEHNR and CDR2 as FQNEAQ (reference sequence). CDR3 in amino acids: CASSKTGVEQYF. DNA for the CDR3: TGTGCCAGCAGCAAAACAGGGGTCGAGCAGTACTTC.

V gene TRBV5-4 combines with J gene TRBJ1-1; maybe TRBD1 (5 bases). Trimming removed 2 bases from V and 2 bases from J, with 10 bases in between. The germline CDR1 and CDR2 sequences are SGHNT and YYREEE (reference sequence). CDR3 length: 14 residues. The CDR3 DNA reads TGTGCCAGCAGCTTCCAGGGATCTAACACTGAAGCTTTCTTT. The encoded protein is CASSFQGSNTEAFF.

This clone was observed a handful of times. V is TRBV30 and J is TRBJ1-4, with a tentative D call TRBD1 (5 bases). The CDR3 length is 14 residues. Trimming removed 5 bases from V and 12 bases from J, with 22 bases in between. Germline V gives CDR1 GTSNPN, CDR2 SVGIG (reference sequence). CDR3 in amino acids: CAWAPGLSWGELFF. In DNA form, the CDR3 reads TGTGCCTGGGCTCCCGGGCTTTCCTGGGGGGAACTGTTTTTT.

The table lists this clone with a few counts. DNA of the CDR3: TGTGCCAGCACCCTCCGGGACAGGGGGACCTATGGCTACACCTTC. Its protein is CASTLRDRGTYGYTF. J is TRBJ1-2 and V is TRBV2, with 11 bases identical to TRBD1. The germline gives CDR1 SNHLY, CDR2 FYNNEI. The CDR3 extends over 15 amino acids. J was trimmed by 4 bases and V by 7 bases; bases with no gene match: 8.

This chain links TRBV5-4 with TRBJ1-6; D gene uncertain. The germline V gene has CDR1 SGHNT and CDR2 YYREEE (reference sequence). The length of the CDR3 is 14 residues. V shed 2 bases and J shed 10 bases, with 13 bases lying between them. The CDR3 spells CASSLSYSLSPLHF. The CDR3 bases are TGTGCCAGCAGCTTATCCTACTCCCTGTCACCCCTCCACTTT.

CDR3 in DNA: TGTGCCAGCAGCGCGAGCGGGACCCCTTACAATGAGCAGTTCTTC. Its translation is CASSASGTPYNEQFF. This sequence joins TRBV9 and TRBJ2-1; 7 bases agree with TRBD2. The CDR3 is 15 amino acids. Germline V gene sequence: CDR1 SGDLS, CDR2 YYNGEE. V lost 3 bases to trimming and J lost 4 bases; unmatched junction nucleotides: 7.

This clone has only one observation. The V and J genes are TRBV27 and TRBJ2-7; 9 positions agree with TRBD1. The ends lost 10 bases at V and 6 bases at J; junction bases unmatched: 10. The CDR3 has 13 residues. CDR1 MNHEY and CDR2 SMNVEV come from the germline V gene (reference sequence). The CDR3 DNA reads TGTGCCACCGGTCCGGGACAGGGATTCGAGCAGTACTTC. This gives the protein CATGPGQGFEQYF.